This paragraph covers one T cell receptor beta chain sequence. The use of a sample-barcoded 5' primer and a J-beta primer mix characterized a second PCR of roughly 6 to 11 cycles. TCRdb called the 5' RACE reads again in MiXCR, with one record for every CDR3 protein. The data hold roughly 800,000 distinct CDR3 sequences, with 58% observed a single time. The sample comes from a study of blood T cells in healthy people across ages. Germline assignment: CDR1 DFQATT and CDR2 SNEGSKA (reference sequence). J gave up 4 bases and V 4 bases, and 7 bases lay outside the gene matches. The CDR3 runs to 14 residues.

This receptor was taken from a man aged 30 to 45 in good health. This chain uses TRBV20-1 with TRBJ2-7; 10 bases agree with TRBD2. The sample consisted of blood. The CDR3 DNA reads TGCAGTGCTATAGCGGGGGGCCATCTATACGAGCAGTACTTC. Amino acid sequence: CSAIAGGHLYEQYF.